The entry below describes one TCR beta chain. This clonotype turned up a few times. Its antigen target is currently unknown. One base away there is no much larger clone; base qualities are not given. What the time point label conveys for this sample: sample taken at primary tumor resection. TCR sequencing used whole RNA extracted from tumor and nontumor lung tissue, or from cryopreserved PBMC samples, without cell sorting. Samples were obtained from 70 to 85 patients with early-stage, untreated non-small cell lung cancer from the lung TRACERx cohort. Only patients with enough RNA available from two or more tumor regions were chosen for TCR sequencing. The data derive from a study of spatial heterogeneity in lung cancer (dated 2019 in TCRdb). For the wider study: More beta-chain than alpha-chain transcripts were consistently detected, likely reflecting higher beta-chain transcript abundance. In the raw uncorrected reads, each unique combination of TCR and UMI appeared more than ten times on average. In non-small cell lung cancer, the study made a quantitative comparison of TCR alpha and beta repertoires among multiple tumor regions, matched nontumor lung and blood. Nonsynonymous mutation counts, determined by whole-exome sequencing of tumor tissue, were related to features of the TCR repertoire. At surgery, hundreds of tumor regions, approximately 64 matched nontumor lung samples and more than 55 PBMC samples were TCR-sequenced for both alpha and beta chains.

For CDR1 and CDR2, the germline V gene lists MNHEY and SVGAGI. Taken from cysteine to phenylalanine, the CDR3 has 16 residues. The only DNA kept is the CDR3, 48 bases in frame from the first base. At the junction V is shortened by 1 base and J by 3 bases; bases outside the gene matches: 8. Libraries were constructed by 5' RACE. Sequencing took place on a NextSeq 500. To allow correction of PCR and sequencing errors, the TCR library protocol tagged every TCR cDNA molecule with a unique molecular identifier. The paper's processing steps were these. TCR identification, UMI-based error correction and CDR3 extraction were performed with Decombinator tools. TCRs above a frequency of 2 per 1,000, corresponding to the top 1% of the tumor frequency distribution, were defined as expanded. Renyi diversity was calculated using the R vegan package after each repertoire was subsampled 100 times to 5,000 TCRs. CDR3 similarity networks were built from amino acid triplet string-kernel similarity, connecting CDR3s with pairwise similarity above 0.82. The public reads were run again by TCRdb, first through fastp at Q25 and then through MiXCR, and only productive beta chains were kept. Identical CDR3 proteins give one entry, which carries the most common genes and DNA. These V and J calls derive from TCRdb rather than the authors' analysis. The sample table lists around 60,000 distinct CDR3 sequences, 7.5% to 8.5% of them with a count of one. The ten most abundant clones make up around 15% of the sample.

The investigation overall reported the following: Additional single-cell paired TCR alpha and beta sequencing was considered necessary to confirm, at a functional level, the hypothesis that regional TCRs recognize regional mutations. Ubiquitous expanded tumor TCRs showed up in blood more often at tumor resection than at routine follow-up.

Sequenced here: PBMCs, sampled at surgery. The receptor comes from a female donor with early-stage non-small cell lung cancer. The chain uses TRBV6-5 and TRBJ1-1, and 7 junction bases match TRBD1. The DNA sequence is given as TGTGCCAGCAGTTACTTACAGGGGAGGACCGACACTGAAGCTTTCTTT. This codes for CASSYLQGRTDTEAFF.